These T cell receptor beta chains were read from a single sample in a study of graft-versus-host responses after intestinal transplantation. Antigens for these TCRs are unknown. Repertoires were generated with immunoSEQ multiplex PCR, while TCRdb's copy carries only in-frame clones and drops some. The repertoire holds about 120,000 clones, with around 96% as singletons. The sample was unstimulated CD8+ T cells sorted from spleen or lymph node cells, taken before intestinal transplant. The receptors were gathered from a human donor who received an intestinal transplant. The conserved cysteine and the conserved F or W are not part of the CDR3 here. Fields, in order: V gene, CDR3 protein.

V gene: TRBV6-6; CDR3 protein: ASSSSIAPNTGELF
V gene: TRBV7-2; CDR3 protein: ASSLYLGGYT
V gene: TRBV28; CDR3 protein: ASTPLDSYGYT
V gene: TRBV19; CDR3 protein: ASSIGLTGGDTEAF
V gene: TRBV19; CDR3 protein: ATSGYLTDTQY
V gene: TRBV9; CDR3 protein: ASNWGDSDTQY
V gene: TRBV7-7; CDR3 protein: ASSLEAGPYNEQF
V gene: TRBV28; CDR3 protein: ASSREGEQY
V gene: TRBV11-2; CDR3 protein: ASSLFPEQY
V gene: TRBV29-1; CDR3 protein: SVGPPGGQGPYEQY
V gene: TRBV6-6; CDR3 protein: ASSYPGFPPYNEQF
V gene: TRBV28; CDR3 protein: ASSLYPGAEQY
V gene: TRBV4-2; CDR3 protein: ASSPLGGGAYNEQF
V gene: TRBV11-2; CDR3 protein: ASSVISGGRTTDTQY
V gene: TRBV2; CDR3 protein: ASSDYRPSSGNTIY
V gene: TRBV7-2; CDR3 protein: ASSLDPSSGRANEQF
V gene: TRBV7-3; CDR3 protein: ASSLGVRHTYEQY
V gene: TRBV11-2; CDR3 protein: ASSSTDTQY
V gene: TRBV29-1; CDR3 protein: SVVGSSYNEQF
V gene: TRBV9; CDR3 protein: ASSTRTGGSGELF
V gene: TRBV19; CDR3 protein: ASSIGSSSYEQY
V gene: TRBV28; CDR3 protein: ASSPQETRLDEQY
V gene: TRBV28; CDR3 protein: ASSVPQH
V gene: TRBV19; CDR3 protein: ASSMESRTRNTEAF
V gene: TRBV28; CDR3 protein: ASSLLYEQY
V gene: TRBV7-8; CDR3 protein: ASSLALAGGYEQY
V gene: TRBV4-1; CDR3 protein: ASSQGLFSSYEQY
V gene: TRBV7-2; CDR3 protein: ASSLGATDGEKLF
V gene: TRBV7-8; CDR3 protein: ASSPTGNQGEQF
V gene: TRBV30; CDR3 protein: AWSVTAGGYNEQF
V gene: TRBV25-1; CDR3 protein: ASSPGTSVWDEQF
V gene: TRBV11-2; CDR3 protein: ASSLERNEQF
V gene: TRBV19; CDR3 protein: ASSIVSAPNQPQH
V gene: TRBV7-9; CDR3 protein: ASSLGTEAF
V gene: TRBV4-2; CDR3 protein: ASSQGGTGRYEQY
V gene: TRBV7-9; CDR3 protein: ASSSSRIGYT
V gene: TRBV11-2; CDR3 protein: ASSLGGYPTDTQY
V gene: TRBV4-1; CDR3 protein: ASSLSQGTSTDTQY
V gene: TRBV27; CDR3 protein: ASSLWTSGSSYNEQF
V gene: TRBV28; CDR3 protein: ASSWTSGSSHEQF
V gene: TRBV27; CDR3 protein: ASSPRVRLETQY
V gene: TRBV5-1; CDR3 protein: ASSLRGRSTDTQY
V gene: TRBV6-1; CDR3 protein: ASSEALWRGISYEQY
V gene: TRBV15; CDR3 protein: ATSREQDYGYT
V gene: TRBV6-5; CDR3 protein: ASSYSNGQATYEQY
V gene: TRBV9; CDR3 protein: ASSVVGGFNEKLF
V gene: TRBV19; CDR3 protein: ASSIPRVPMNTEAF
V gene: TRBV4-2; CDR3 protein: ASSPGSSGNTIY
V gene: TRBV28; CDR3 protein: ASSTGAKRYEQY
V gene: TRBV19; CDR3 protein: ASSMAGGAYEQY
V gene: TRBV4-2; CDR3 protein: ASSPMLAGGNEQF
V gene: TRBV7-6; CDR3 protein: ASSLAGDTEAF
V gene: TRBV9; CDR3 protein: ASSPAGPPSGGYT
V gene: TRBV28; CDR3 protein: ASTWGGPLSTDTQY
V gene: TRBV4-3; CDR3 protein: ASSQDFGGSGNTIY
V gene: TRBV20-1; CDR3 protein: SAMGETQY
V gene: TRBV7-8; CDR3 protein: ASFHTTGGTQY
V gene: TRBV27; CDR3 protein: ASSLSGGGEAF
V gene: TRBV19; CDR3 protein: ASSIGEIEAF
V gene: TRBV25-1; CDR3 protein: ASSELGDQPQH